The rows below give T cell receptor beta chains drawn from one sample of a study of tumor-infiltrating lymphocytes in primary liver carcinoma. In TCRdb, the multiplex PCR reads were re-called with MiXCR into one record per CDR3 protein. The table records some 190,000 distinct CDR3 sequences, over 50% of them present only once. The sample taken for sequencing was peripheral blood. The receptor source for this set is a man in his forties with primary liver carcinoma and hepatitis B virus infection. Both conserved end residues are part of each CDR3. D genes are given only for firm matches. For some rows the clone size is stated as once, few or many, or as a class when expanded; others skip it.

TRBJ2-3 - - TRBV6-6 CASWANTDTQYF TGTGCCAGCTGGGCGAACACAGATACGCAGTATTTT
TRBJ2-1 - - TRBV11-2 CTSSFDSGFIDEQFF TGTACCAGCAGTTTCGACAGCGGGTTTATAGATGAGCAGTTCTTC
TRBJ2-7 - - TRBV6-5 CASKLGPTYEQYF TGTGCCAGCAAACTCGGGCCCACCTACGAGCAGTACTTC
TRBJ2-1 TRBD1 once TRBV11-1 CASSQSGTEPNEQFF TGTGCCAGCAGCCAGTCCGGGACAGAGCCAAATGAGCAGTTCTTC
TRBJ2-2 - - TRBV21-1 CASSNLCGSPNTGELFF TGTGCCAGCAGCAATCTATGCGGGAGTCCGAACACCGGGGAGCTGTTTTTT
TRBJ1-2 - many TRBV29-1 CSVEETAFNYGYTF TGCAGCGTTGAGGAGACAGCGTTCAACTATGGCTACACCTTC
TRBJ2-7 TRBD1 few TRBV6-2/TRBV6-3 CATYSTGTYEQYF TGTGCCACTTATTCGACAGGGACCTACGAGCAGTACTTC
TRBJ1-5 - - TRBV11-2 CASSQGDSNQPRHF TGTGCCAGCAGCCAGGGCGATAGCAATCAGCCCCGGCACTTT
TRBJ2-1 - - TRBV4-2 CAGSQDGGTDEQFF TGTGCCGGCAGCCAAGACGGCGGTACGGATGAGCAGTTCTTC
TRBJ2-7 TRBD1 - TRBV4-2 CASSQDSETGSEYF TGTGCCAGCAGCCAAGACTCCGAGACAGGGTCGGAGTACTTC
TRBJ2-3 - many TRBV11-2 CASSSTTIPDTQYF TGTGCCAGCAGCTCAACCACAATCCCAGATACGCAGTATTTT
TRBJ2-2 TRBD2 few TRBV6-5 CASRGLAGGPVGELFF TGTGCCAGCAGAGGACTAGCGGGAGGGCCGGTCGGGGAGCTGTTTTTT
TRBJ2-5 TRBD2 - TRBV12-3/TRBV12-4 CASSFLAGETQYF TGTGCCAGCAGTTTCCTAGCGGGAGAGACCCAGTACTTC
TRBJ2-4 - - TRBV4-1 CASSLVGLAKNIQYF TGCGCCAGCAGCCTTGTAGGGCTAGCCAAAAACATTCAGTACTTC
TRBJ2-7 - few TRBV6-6 CASSYSKLRKGDHEQYF TGTGCCAGCAGTTACTCGAAGCTGAGAAAGGGGGATCACGAGCAGTACTTC
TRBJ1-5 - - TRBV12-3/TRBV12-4 CTSSSFNQPQHF TGTACCAGCAGTTCCTTCAATCAGCCCCAGCATTTT
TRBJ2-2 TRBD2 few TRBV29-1 CSVGRGNTGELFF TGCAGCGTGGGGAGGGGGAACACCGGGGAGCTGTTTTTT
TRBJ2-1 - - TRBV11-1 CARLSTSTSVGEQFF TGTGCCAGGTTAAGTACCTCCACCTCCGTGGGTGAGCAGTTCTTC
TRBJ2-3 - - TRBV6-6 CASSYLGPWSTDTQYF TGTGCCAGCAGTTACCTGGGGCCCTGGAGCACAGATACGCAGTATTTT
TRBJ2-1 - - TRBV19 CASKQRSWRANEQFF TGTGCCAGTAAACAACGAAGCTGGAGGGCCAATGAGCAGTTCTTC
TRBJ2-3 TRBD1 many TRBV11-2 CASSLGQVMGDTQYF TGTGCCAGCAGCCTGGGACAGGTGATGGGAGATACGCAGTATTTT
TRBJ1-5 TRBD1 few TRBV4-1 CASSQEGTGASNQPQHF TGCGCCAGCAGCCAAGAAGGGACAGGGGCTAGCAATCAGCCCCAGCATTTT
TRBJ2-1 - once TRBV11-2 CASSLVGAANEQFF TGTGCCAGCAGCTTGGTCGGAGCGGCCAATGAGCAGTTCTTC
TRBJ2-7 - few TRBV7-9 CASSPSRDKGILEQYF TGTGCCAGCAGCCCGAGCCGGGATAAAGGGATTCTGGAGCAGTACTTC
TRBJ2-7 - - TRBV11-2 CASHSQGYKQYF TGTGCCAGCCATTCCCAGGGTTACAAGCAGTACTTC
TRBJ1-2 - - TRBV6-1 CATSDNYGYTF TGTGCCACGTCAGATAACTATGGCTACACCTTC
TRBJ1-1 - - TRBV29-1 CNVRQALNTEAFF TGCAACGTCCGACAGGCCCTGAACACTGAAGCTTTCTTT
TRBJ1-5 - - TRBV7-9 CASSSLSGARNQPQHF TGTGCCAGCAGCTCCCTCTCGGGGGCTCGCAATCAGCCCCAGCATTTT
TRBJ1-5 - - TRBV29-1 CSVRAGPGNQSQHF TGCAGCGTTCGGGCAGGACCCGGCAATCAGTCCCAGCATTTT
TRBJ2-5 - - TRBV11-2 CASSLDQQGLSRDQYF TGTGCCAGCAGCTTAGATCAACAGGGCCTGTCTAGAGACCAGTACTTC
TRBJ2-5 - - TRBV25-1 CASNQPGDGETQYF TGTGCCAGCAATCAACCGGGGGACGGGGAGACCCAGTACTTC
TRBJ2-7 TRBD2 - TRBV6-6 CASNYSKRERHEQYF TGTGCCAGCAATTACTCTAAGCGGGAGCGGCACGAGCAATATTTC
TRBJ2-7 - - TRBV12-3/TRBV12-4 CASSLQGLEQYF TGTGCCAGCAGTTTACAGGGCCTCGAGCAGTACTTC
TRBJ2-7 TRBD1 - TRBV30 CAWNRDSGSEQYF TGTGCCTGGAATCGGGACAGCGGATCCGAGCAGTACTTC
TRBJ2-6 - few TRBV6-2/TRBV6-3 CASSLAGVPGANVLTF TGTGCCAGCAGTTTGGCTGGGGTGCCTGGGGCCAACGTCCTGACTTTC
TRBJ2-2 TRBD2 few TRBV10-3 CAISDLTSGTGELFF TGTGCCATCAGTGATTTGACTAGCGGGACCGGGGAGCTGTTTTTT
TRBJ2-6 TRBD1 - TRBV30 CAWSVRGPGANVLTF TGTGCCTGGAGTGTAAGGGGGCCCGGGGCCAACGTCCTGACTTTC
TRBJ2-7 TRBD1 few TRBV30 CAWTYQGEQYF TGTGCCTGGACTTACCAGGGGGAACAGTACTTC
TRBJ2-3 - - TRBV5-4 CASSFLFDTQYF TGTGCCAGCAGCTTCCTTTTCGATACGCAGTATTTT
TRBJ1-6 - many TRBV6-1 CASREAYNSPLHF TGTGCCAGCAGGGAGGCCTATAATTCACCCCTCCACTTT
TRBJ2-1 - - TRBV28 CASDSSGAGNGQFF TGTGCCAGCGATAGTTCCGGGGCTGGAAACGGGCAGTTCTTC
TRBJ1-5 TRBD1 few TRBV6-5 CASRGTGGQPQHF TGTGCCAGCAGGGGCACAGGGGGTCAGCCCCAGCATTTT
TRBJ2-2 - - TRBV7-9 CASSPDRASGQQMGTTGELFF TGTGCCAGCAGTCCAGACAGGGCTAGCGGGCAGCAGATGGGGACCACCGGGGAGCTGTTTTTT
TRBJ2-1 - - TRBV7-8 CTSSLVYNNEQFF TGTACCAGCAGCTTAGTCTACAACAATGAGCAGTTCTTC
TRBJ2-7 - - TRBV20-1 CSAAGVAVEQYF TGCAGTGCTGCCGGAGTAGCGGTCGAGCAGTACTTC
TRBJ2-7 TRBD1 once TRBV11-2 CASSPGQGKGWKYF TGTGCCAGCAGTCCTGGACAGGGGAAAGGCTGGAAGTACTTC
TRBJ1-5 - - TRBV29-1 CSVRAGHGYQPQHF TGCAGCGTTCGGGCAGGACATGGCTATCAGCCCCAGCATTTT
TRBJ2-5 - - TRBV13 CASSDRWGETQYF TGTGCCAGTAGCGACCGATGGGGGGAGACCCAGTACTTC
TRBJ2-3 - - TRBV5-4 CASSPGRAALDTQYF TGTGCCAGCAGCCCCGGCCGCGCAGCCCTGGATACGCAGTATTTT
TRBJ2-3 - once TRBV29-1 CSAQGQHIDTQYF TGCAGCGCCCAGGGGCAGCACATAGATACGCAGTATTTT
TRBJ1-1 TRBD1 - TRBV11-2 CASRSSRGYMTEAFF TGTGCCAGCCGTTCCTCCAGGGGGTATATGACTGAAGCTTTCTTT
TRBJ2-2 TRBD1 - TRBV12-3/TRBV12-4 CASRRTGESGEVFF TGTGCCAGCAGGAGGACAGGGGAGTCCGGGGAGGTGTTTTTT
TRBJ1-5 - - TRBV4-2 CASSQSERDNQPQHF TGTGCCAGCAGCCAATCGGAAAGGGACAATCAGCCCCAGCATTTT
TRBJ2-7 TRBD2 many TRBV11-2 CASSPYSLAGGEQYF TGTGCCAGCAGCCCCTACTCCTTAGCGGGAGGCGAGCAGTACTTC
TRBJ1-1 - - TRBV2 CASSPDRPTEAFF TGTGCCAGCAGCCCTGACAGGCCCACTGAAGCTTTCTTT
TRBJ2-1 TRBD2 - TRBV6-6 CASSYGGSNLREFYKEQFF TGTGCCAGCAGTTATGGCGGGAGTAACCTCAGGGAGTTCTACAAAGAGCAGTTCTTC
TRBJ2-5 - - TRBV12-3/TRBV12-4 CASSFALETQYF TGTGCCAGCAGTTTTGCTCTTGAGACCCAGTACTTC
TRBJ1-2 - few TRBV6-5 CASSPYGAGDYGYTF TGTGCCAGCAGTCCCTATGGGGCCGGGGACTATGGCTACACCTTC
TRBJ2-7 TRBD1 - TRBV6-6 CASSDPGRGITYEQYF TGTGCCAGCAGTGACCCTGGCAGGGGGATAACCTACGAGCAGTACTTC
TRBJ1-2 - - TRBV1 CTSSHLDRDGGYTF TGCACCAGCAGCCACCTTGACAGGGACGGTGGCTACACCTTC